This TCR beta chain was recovered during a study of radiotherapy plus CTLA-4 blockade in lung cancer. V lost 0 bases to trimming and J lost 2 bases; unmatched junction nucleotides: 10. Looked up from germline, CDR1 is LNHNV and CDR2 is YYDKDF (reference sequence). CDR3 length equals 18 residues. This table comes from immunoSEQ multiplex PCR, and its TCRdb copy is limited to in-frame clones, with some not included. The sample has some 87,000 clones; roughly four fifths are singletons. The specimen comprised peripheral blood, sampled from a patient treated with radiotherapy plus ipilimumab. This receptor was obtained from a human donor with non-small cell lung cancer that progressed on radiotherapy plus ipilimumab. The chain carries TRBV15 and TRBJ2-3; 8 nucleotides match TRBD2. CDR3 bases: TGTGCCACCAGCAGAGATTCGGGGCGGGGGGACCCCACAGATACGCAGTATTTT. Amino acids: CATSRDSGRGDPTDTQYF.